One T cell receptor (beta chain) is described in this entry. The antigen remains undetermined. The sample belongs to a study of cytomegalovirus exposure and HLA in healthy donors. Turning to the study itself: Genotyping of about 400 donors showed that around 81% belonged to the Caucasian-associated ancestry cluster.

The CDR3 totals 12 residues. Trimming pared 2 bases from V and 6 bases from J, leaving 8 bases between. Germline V lookup: CDR1 SGHTA, CDR2 FQGNSA. Study-wide findings and caveats: Relative to equally common others, HLA-associated TCR beta chains showed greater clonal expansion in a later analysis. In a later analysis, V- and J-gene trimming of beta chains associated with a DCLRE1C missense variant, replicated independently. The study recorded more than 150 TCR beta chains that were cytomegalovirus-associated.

With 60 Vbeta and 13 Jbeta primers, the PCR was carried out. Clones were read by immunoSEQ multiplex PCR, and TCRdb kept only the in-frame ones, dropping some. The table has some 140,000 clones, 55% to 80% seen once. Sequences were obtained from PBMCs. The chain carries TRBV7-2 and TRBJ2-7, with unresolved D. This clonotype was obtained from a woman aged 40 to 50 in good health and CMV-seronegative. Written as DNA, the CDR3 is TGTGCCAGCAGCTTACTTTCACTCGAGCAGTACTTC. This gives the protein CASSLLSLEQYF.